The 25 T cell receptor beta chains listed next were all sequenced from one sample in a study of blood T cell repertoires in COVID-19. Assay: immunoSEQ multiplex PCR; the TCRdb copy retains only in-frame clones and omits some. Of about 170,000 clones in the sample, around four fifths were seen once. The sample comprised peripheral blood. These receptors were taken from a woman aged 65 to 85 with COVID-19, enrolled during active disease.

V and J are TRBV5-5 and TRBJ2-7; TRBD1 matches at 8 bases. This CDR3 is 16 amino acids long. With 3 bases clipped from V and 6 bases from J, the junction kept 14 bases outside the gene matches. The germline gives CDR1 SGHKS, CDR2 YYEKEE (reference sequence). The chain's CDR3 is CASSYTTGVRPSEQYV. CDR3 bases: TGTGCCAGCAGCTACACGACAGGGGTCAGACCGAGCGAGCAGTACGTC.

V and J are TRBV19 and TRBJ1-1; D gene uncertain. Germline V lookup: CDR1 LNHDA, CDR2 SQIVND (reference sequence). Trimming shortened V by 5 bases and J by 5 bases, and 15 bases separated the two germline ends. The CDR3 consists of 14 residues. The CDR3 is CASSHPGRMTEAFF. The CDR3 nucleotides read TGTGCCAGTAGTCATCCCGGGAGGATGACTGAAGCTTTCTTT.

This sequence joins TRBV7-2 and TRBJ1-1; 8 bases are a match to TRBD1. Germline V gene sequence: CDR1 SGHTA, CDR2 FQGNSA. This CDR3 region has 18 residues. Trimming at V came to 1 base and at J to 5 bases, leaving 15 bases not matched to a gene. In DNA, the CDR3 is TGTGCCAGCAGCTTAGGACTGGCAGGGGGCCTTGCGGGGACTGAAGCTTTCTTT. Protein product: CASSLGLAGGLAGTEAFF.

The rearrangement joins TRBV29-1 to TRBJ2-5; TRBD1 matches at 10 bases. Germline V gene data show CDR1 as SQVTM and CDR2 as ANQGSEA. The CDR3 consists of 15 residues. V shed 1 base and J 3 bases; nucleotides not matched to a gene: 5. The CDR3 reads CSVEGGQGMEETQYF. The CDR3 coding sequence is TGCAGCGTTGAAGGGGGACAGGGGATGGAAGAGACCCAGTACTTC.

The chain employs TRBV19 and TRBJ1-5; TRBD1 is a possible D gene (6 bases). This CDR3 comprises 15 residues. V was trimmed by 5 bases and J by 3 bases, leaving 14 bases between them. The germline gives CDR1 LNHDA, CDR2 SQIVND (reference sequence). The CDR3 bases are TGTGCCAGTAGTCCGCAGGGGTGGAACAATCAGCCCCAGCATTTT. Protein: CASSPQGWNNQPQHF.

The chain employs TRBV2 and TRBJ1-2, with a weak D call TRBD1 (5 bases). V dropped 9 bases and J dropped 6 bases, with 20 bases sitting between them. The V gene's germline CDR1 is SNHLY and CDR2 FYNNEI. The CDR3 is 14 residues long. Here the CDR3 reads CASLPGRALNGYTF. For the CDR3, the DNA is TGTGCCAGTCTACCCGGCAGGGCATTGAATGGCTACACCTTC.

This clone appeared once. The chain recombines TRBV28 with TRBJ2-7, with 8 bases fitting TRBD1. This CDR3 has 14 residues. V lost 6 bases, J lost 6 bases, and 10 bases stayed unmatched. CDR1 and CDR2 from the germline V gene are MDHEN and SYDVKM. As DNA, the CDR3 is TGTGCCAGCAGAGGTCCAGGGGGCTTTGGCGAGCAGTACTTC. Translating gives CASRGPGGFGEQYF.

The chain combines TRBV6-6 with TRBJ2-2; 8 bases align to TRBD1. The CDR3 runs to 16 residues. V dropped 5 bases and J dropped 5; count of bases not matched to a gene: 10. CDR1 is MNHNY, CDR2 SVGAGI, per germline (reference sequence). CDR3 region: CASSPLGQGVTGELFF. Here the CDR3 DNA reads TGTGCCAGCAGTCCCCTAGGACAGGGAGTAACCGGGGAGCTGTTTTTT.

The CDR3 loop is CASSEPWTANTEAFF. For the CDR3, the DNA is TGCGCCAGCAGTGAGCCCTGGACAGCGAACACTGAAGCTTTCTTT. The chain couples TRBV10-2 to TRBJ1-1, with D perhaps matching TRBD1 (6 bases). The germline gives CDR1 WSHSY, CDR2 SAAADI. V lost 2 bases to trimming and J lost 1 base, with 11 bases between them. This CDR3 spans 15 amino acids.

Only one count was recorded for this clone. This chain uses TRBV6-6 with TRBJ1-3; D ambiguous. The V end lost 10 bases, the J end lost 2 bases, and 12 bases lay between the germline ends. There are 13 residues in the CDR3. The germline gives CDR1 MNHNY, CDR2 SVGAGI (reference sequence). This CDR3 reads CATISRTGNTIYF. The CDR3 nucleotides are TGTGCCACCATATCGCGGACTGGAAACACCATATATTTT.

This clone was seen a handful of times. The chain carries TRBV3-1 (or the pseudogene TRBV3-2) and TRBJ2-2; no clear D. The germline gives CDR1 LGHDT, CDR2 YNNKEL (reference sequence). The ends were cut back, 4 bases at V and 4 bases at J, with 16 bases in the middle. The CDR3 totals 16 residues. The CDR3 DNA reads as TGTGCCAGCAGCCCCCCTATTACCTCACCCACCGGGGAGCTGTTTTTT. Translated, it gives CASSPPITSPTGELFF.

V gene TRBV30 combines with J gene TRBJ1-6; TRBD1 aligns across 10 bases. This CDR3 is 13 amino acids long. Germline V gives CDR1 GTSNPN, CDR2 SVGIG (reference sequence). Trimming removed 5 bases from V and 7 bases from J; junction bases left unmatched: 2. CDR3 protein: CAWGTGENSPLHF. In DNA, the CDR3 is TGTGCCTGGGGGACAGGGGAAAATTCACCCCTCCACTTT.

The chain has TRBV4-2 and TRBJ1-4; D uncertain. There are 18 residues in the CDR3. The V end was cut by 4 bases, the J end by 6 bases, with 24 bases between. From germline, CDR1 is LGHNA and CDR2 YNFKEQ. Here the CDR3 DNA reads TGTGCCAGCAGCCCCCAACTTTCCGGGGTTAACGTCGATGAAAAACTGTTTTTT. Amino acid sequence: CASSPQLSGVNVDEKLFF.

This clone came up once. This sequence joins TRBV2 and TRBJ2-2, with 7 nucleotides matching TRBD1. V was pared by 5 bases and J by 6 bases, with 3 bases of the junction left unmatched. The CDR3 has 13 residues. Looked up from germline, CDR1 is SNHLY and CDR2 is FYNNEI. CDR3 residues: CASSLQGPGELFF. DNA of the CDR3: TGTGCCAGCAGTCTACAGGGGCCCGGGGAGCTGTTTTTT.

V gene TRBV15 combines with J gene TRBJ1-5; 7 bases are shared with TRBD1. CDR1 and CDR2 from the germline V gene are LNHNV and YYDKDF (reference sequence). The CDR3 is 14 residues long. V shed 5 bases and J 4 bases; nucleotides not matched to a gene: 5. This chain's CDR3 is CATSGRQGNQPQHF. As DNA, the CDR3 is TGTGCCACCAGCGGGCGACAGGGTAATCAGCCCCAGCATTTT. The full variable domain, rest sourced from reference TRBV15 and TRBJ1-5, is DAMVIQNPRYQVTQFGKPVTLSCSQTLNHNVMYWYQQKSSQAPKLLFHYYDKDFNNEADTPDNFQSRRPNTSFCFLDIRSPGLGDTAMYLCATSGRQGNQPQHFGDGTRLSIL.

The gene calls are TRBV11-2 and TRBJ2-5; 12 nucleotides match TRBD2. CDR3 length: 16 amino acids. CDR1 is SGHAT, CDR2 FQNNGV, per germline. Trimming removed 1 base from V and 2 bases from J; junction bases left unmatched: 2. In DNA, the CDR3 is TGTGCCAGCAGCTTAGGAGGACTAGCGGGGCAAGAGACCCAGTACTTC. This gives the protein CASSLGGLAGQETQYF.

The chain recombines TRBV5-1 with TRBJ2-6; D gene uncertain. Germline loops: CDR1 SGHRS, CDR2 YFSETQ. The CDR3 sequence is 15 residues long. V gave up 0 bases and J gave up 4 bases, with 8 bases separating them. The CDR3 DNA follows: TGCGCCAGCAGCTTGGTGAGCACCGGGGCCAACGTCCTGACTTTC. It is translated as CASSLVSTGANVLTF.

In this sample, this clone turned up a few times. The chain couples TRBV28 to TRBJ1-2; a weak D match, TRBD1 (6 bases). From germline, CDR1 is MDHEN and CDR2 SYDVKM. V lost 6 bases and J lost 6, with 17 bases in between. The CDR3 consists of 14 residues. Written as DNA, the CDR3 is TGTGCCAGCAGGAACAACAGGGAATCCCATGGCTACACCTTC. This encodes CASRNNRESHGYTF.

The chain is built from TRBV30 and TRBJ1-5, with D tentatively TRBD1 (6 bases). Trimming took 1 base from V and 9 from J, leaving 13 bases between them. CDR3 size: 13 residues. Germline CDR1 reads GTSNPN; CDR2 reads SVGIG (reference sequence). The CDR3 coding sequence is TGTGCCTGGAGTGAGGGGGAATGGCGGCCCCAGCATTTT. Residues: CAWSEGEWRPQHF.

The V gene is TRBV2, the J gene TRBJ1-3, with D possibly TRBD1 on 5 matching bases. The CDR3 sequence is 16 residues long. V lost 8 bases and J lost 0, with 17 bases in between. Germline CDR1 SNHLY, CDR2 FYNNEI. The CDR3 region is CASLLEGLVSGNTIYF. In DNA, the CDR3 is TGTGCCAGCCTTTTAGAGGGACTGGTCTCTGGAAACACCATATATTTT.

The gene calls are TRBV12-3 or TRBV12-4 and TRBJ1-5, with 7 positions matching TRBD1. V trimming: 6 bases; J trimming: 4 bases; junction bases outside the gene matches: 0. This CDR3 contains 12 residues. The chain's CDR3 is CASRTGNQPQHF. Here the CDR3 DNA reads TGTGCCAGCAGGACAGGGAATCAGCCCCAGCATTTT.

The genes are TRBV28 and TRBJ2-2; the D is unclear. V lost 3 bases to trimming and J lost 5 bases, with 10 bases between them. This CDR3 spans 14 amino acids. Germline loops: CDR1 MDHEN, CDR2 SYDVKM. CDR3 DNA: TGTGCCAGCAGTTTTTCGACCGGGACCGGGGAGCTGTTTTTT. This encodes CASSFSTGTGELFF.

The chain links TRBV27 to TRBJ1-6; D is unclear. Trimming cost V 3 bases and J 5 bases, with 8 bases left between them. CDR3 length equals 14 residues. CDR1 is MNHEY and CDR2 is SMNVEV in the germline V gene (reference sequence). CDR3 region: CASSFRFNNSPLHF. DNA of the CDR3: TGTGCCAGCAGTTTTCGGTTTAATAATTCACCCCTCCACTTT.

The rearrangement links TRBV5-1 to TRBJ1-2, with a tentative D call TRBD1 (5 bases). Germline CDR1 SGHRS, CDR2 YFSETQ. This CDR3 is 15 amino acids long. V gave up 0 bases and J gave up 4 bases, with 13 bases separating them. The CDR3 protein is CASSLDTDSPYGYTF. CDR3 coding DNA: TGCGCCAGCAGCTTGGATACCGACAGCCCCTATGGCTACACCTTC.

The gene calls are TRBV7-2 and TRBJ2-7, with 7 bases fitting TRBD2. The CDR3 contains 15 residues. The trim removed 5 bases at V and 3 bases at J, leaving 10 bases unmatched. Germline V lookup: CDR1 SGHTA, CDR2 FQGNSA. This CDR3 is CASSPQSGGGYEQYF. The CDR3 nucleotides are TGTGCCAGCAGCCCGCAGTCTGGGGGGGGCTACGAGCAGTACTTC.